The rows below give T cell receptor beta chains drawn from one sample of a study of T cells in Graves' hyperthyroidism and ophthalmopathy. TCRdb re-derived calls from the multiplex PCR reads in MiXCR, one entry per CDR3 protein. This sample carries about 300,000 distinct CDR3 sequences, roughly a fifth of them seen once, and the ten largest clones take about 35%. Sequencing was carried out using blood. The source of these receptors is a man in his forties or fifties with Graves' ophthalmopathy. The CDR3 runs from the conserved cysteine through the conserved F or W. A D gene is named only where the DNA matches it firmly. The size field is filled for only some rows; it gives once, few, many or a size class.

cdr3_length	clone_size	v_call	d_call	j_call	cdr3_nt	cdr3_aa
13	many	TRBV6-2/TRBV6-3	.	TRBJ2-1	TGTGCCAGCAGTTACCTGGGGTTGGGTGAGCAGTTCTTC	CASSYLGLGEQFF
15	.	TRBV7-9	TRBD2	TRBJ2-1	TGTGCCAGCAGATCCCCGGGGGGGGCTCAGGATGAGCAGCTCTTC	CASRSPGGAQDEQLF
13	many	TRBV3-1	.	TRBJ2-7	TGTGCCAGCAGCCAGTCCTACCCTAGCGAGCAGTACTTC	CASSQSYPSEQYF
14	many	TRBV20-1	TRBD2	TRBJ2-1	TGCAGTGCTCCTCTAGCGGGAGTCCACAATGAGCAGTTCTTC	CSAPLAGVHNEQFF
14	.	TRBV24-1	.	TRBJ1-2	TGTGCCACCAGTGATTTCGGGGCTTCCTATGGCTACACCTTC	CATSDFGASYGYTF
13	many	TRBV2	.	TRBJ1-1	TGTGCCAGCAGTGACTCTGGGACCGCTGAAGCTTTCTTT	CASSDSGTAEAFF
15	many	TRBV28	.	TRBJ2-3	TGTGCCAGCAGTGCTGGGGGGAGTTTAACAGATACGCAGTATTTT	CASSAGGSLTDTQYF
14	.	TRBV7-8	.	TRBJ2-2	TGTGCCAGCAGCCTACGGGGAAGGATCGGGGAGCTGTTTTTT	CASSLRGRIGELFF
13	few	TRBV7-9	.	TRBJ2-2	TGTGCCAGCAGTCGGGATTCTACCGGGGAGCTGTTTTTT	CASSRDSTGELFF
17	many	TRBV9	TRBD2	TRBJ2-1	TGTGCCAGCAGCGTAGGCCTAGCGGGAGCTGGGATCAATGAGCAGTTCTTC	CASSVGLAGAGINEQFF